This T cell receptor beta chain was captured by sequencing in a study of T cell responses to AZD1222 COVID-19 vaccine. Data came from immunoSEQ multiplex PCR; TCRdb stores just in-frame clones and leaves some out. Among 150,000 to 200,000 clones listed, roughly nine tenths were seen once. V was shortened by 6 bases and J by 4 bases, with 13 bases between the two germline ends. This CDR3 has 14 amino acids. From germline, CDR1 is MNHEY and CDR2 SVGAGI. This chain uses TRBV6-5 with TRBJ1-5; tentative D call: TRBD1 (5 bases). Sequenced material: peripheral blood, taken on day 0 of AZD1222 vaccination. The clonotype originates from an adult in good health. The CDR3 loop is CASRHIGGNQPQHF. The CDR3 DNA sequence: TGTGCCAGCAGACACATCGGGGGGAATCAGCCCCAGCATTTT.